This TCR beta chain was documented in a study of shared clonotypes between healthy human individuals. At the level of the study: Two female and a few male donors aged 18 to 49 were enrolled.

Study-wide results and caveats: The naive CD4 repertoires of a few donors were compared, and 5% to 6.5% of clonotypes were shared. What rarefaction showed was incomplete sorted-subset sequencing despite large depth.

CD4+ cell separation produced CD45RA+ naive and CD45RA-negative memory subsets. This clone was detected only once. Its antigen remains unidentified. Measured with immunoSEQ multiplex PCR; TCRdb has only the in-frame clones, and not every one. This sample carries roughly 1,100,000 clones, 65% to 80% of them seen once, and the ten largest clones take 1.4% to 1.5%. CDR3 length: 14 residues. The V end was cut by 0 bases, the J end by 6 bases, with 10 bases between. From germline, CDR1 is SGHRS and CDR2 YFSETQ. The sample comprised memory CD4+ T cells sorted from blood. Subset in this sample: CD45RA-negative fraction. The chain uses TRBV5-1 and TRBJ2-1; D assignment may be TRBD1 or TRBD2 (5 bases each). This TCR was sampled from a man younger than 35 in good health. The CDR3 loop reads CASSLAAGSNEQFF. The CDR3 DNA follows: TGCGCCAGCAGCTTGGCGGCAGGGAGCAATGAGCAGTTCTTC.